These 24 T cell receptor beta chains were all obtained from the same sample, sequenced in a study of cytomegalovirus exposure and HLA in healthy donors (dated by TCRdb to between 2016 and 2019). Library prep was done by the immunoSEQ multiplex PCR assay. For the multiplex PCR, a mixture combining 60 forward primers for TCR Vbeta segments and 13 reverse primers for TCR Jbeta segments was used. Held by TCRdb, this immuneACCESS table contains in-frame sequences only and omits some clones. Under half of the omission traces to an unresolved V gene where checked; the cause of the rest is unknown. This sample gives roughly 100,000 clones in total; roughly three quarters of them show up just once. The ten largest clones capture about 5% of the sample. The sample consisted of PBMCs. The receptors were sampled from a woman aged 40 to 50 in good health and CMV-seronegative.

This chain uses TRBV6-5 with TRBJ2-7; a possible D gene is TRBD1 (6 bases). This CDR3 is built from 15 residues. Trimming removed 7 bases from V and 6 bases from J, with 22 bases in between. Germline loops: CDR1 MNHEY, CDR2 SVGAGI. The CDR3 loop reads CASTRAPRGRGEQYF. The CDR3 bases are TGTGCCAGCACCCGCGCACCCAGGGGAAGGGGCGAGCAGTACTTC.

This clone was seen a few times. The rearrangement links TRBV25-1 to TRBJ2-1, with 10 nucleotides matching TRBD1. V shed 4 bases, J shed 9 bases, and the junction held 6 bases outside the gene matches. The CDR3 is 14 amino acids. Looked up from germline, CDR1 is MGHDK and CDR2 is SYGVNS. Written as DNA, the CDR3 is TGTGCCAGCAGTGGGGACAGGGGAGGGGGTGAGCAGTTCTTC. Protein sequence: CASSGDRGGGEQFF. Full variable domain (rest looked up from reference TRBV25-1 and TRBJ2-1): EADIYQTPRYLVIGTGKKITLECSQTMGHDKMYWYQQDPGMELHLIHYSYGVNSTEKGDLSSESTVSRIRTEHFPLTLESARPSHTSQYLCASSGDRGGGEQFFGPGTRLTVL.

This chain links TRBV9 with TRBJ1-1, with 9 bases lining up with TRBD1. Germline V gives CDR1 SGDLS, CDR2 YYNGEE. The CDR3 extends over 17 amino acids. V shed 3 bases and J 2 bases; nucleotides not matched to a gene: 11. The CDR3 region has the DNA TGTGCCAGCAGCGAACATCCGGGACAGGGACATAACACTGAAGCTTTCTTT. Protein product: CASSEHPGQGHNTEAFF.

The CDR3 DNA reads TGTGCCAGCAGCCCACTACAGACTAGCGGTAACCAAGAGACCCAGTACTTC. It encodes CASSPLQTSGNQETQYF. This chain joins TRBV13 and TRBJ2-5, with 9 nucleotides matching TRBD2. The ends lost 5 bases at V and 0 bases at J; junction bases unmatched: 10. The germline V gene has CDR1 PRHDT and CDR2 FYEKMQ (reference sequence). This CDR3 is built from 17 residues.

The gene calls are TRBV9 and TRBJ1-1, with D possibly being TRBD1 (6 bases). V was pared by 3 bases and J by 0 bases, with 9 bases between. CDR3 size: 14 residues. Germline assignment: CDR1 SGDLS and CDR2 YYNGEE. The CDR3 here is CASSAGQMNTEAFF. CDR3 DNA sequence: TGTGCCAGCAGCGCAGGACAGATGAACACTGAAGCTTTCTTT.

The genes are TRBV28 and TRBJ1-1; D is ambiguous. Trimming shortened V by 8 bases and J by 6 bases, and 13 bases separated the two germline ends. CDR1 MDHEN and CDR2 SYDVKM come from the germline V gene. The CDR3 has 12 residues. CDR3 in DNA: TGTGCCAGCGCCGTTGCGGCATCTGAAGCTTTCTTT. Translating gives CASAVAASEAFF.

The chain combines TRBV4-3 with TRBJ2-7, with unresolved D. The CDR3 spans 15 residues. Germline V gene data show CDR1 as LGHNA and CDR2 as YSLEER. The V gene lost 0 bases and the J gene lost 2 bases, with 11 bases spanning the gap. The CDR3 DNA sequence: TGCGCCAGCAGCCAAGAGGTAATGAGCCCCTACGAGCAGTACTTC. Protein sequence: CASSQEVMSPYEQYF.

The chain couples TRBV2 to TRBJ2-7; TRBD1 is a possible D gene (7 bases). The CDR3 sequence is 14 residues long. Trimming took 3 bases from V and 11 from J, leaving 20 bases between them. The germline CDR1 and CDR2 sequences are SNHLY and FYNNEI. The CDR3 spells CASSDWDSSGGKYF. The CDR3, as DNA: TGTGCCAGCAGTGACTGGGACAGTTCTGGGGGGAAGTACTTC.

This chain links TRBV5-4 with TRBJ2-1; 11 nucleotides match TRBD2. V lost 6 bases to trimming and J lost 8 bases; unmatched junction nucleotides: 4. The CDR3 is 13 amino acids. Germline V gene lookup returns CDR1 SGHNT and CDR2 YYREEE (reference sequence). For the CDR3, the DNA is TGTGCCAGCACACTAGCGGGGGAACATGAGCAGTTCTTC. Translating it yields CASTLAGEHEQFF.

The chain couples TRBV6-1 to TRBJ2-7, with TRBD2 identical over 7 bases. The CDR3 runs to 15 residues. Germline-derived CDR1 and CDR2 are MNHNS and SASEGT. V gave up 4 bases and J gave up 3 bases; unmatched junction bases: 9. The CDR3 region has the DNA TGTGCCAGCAGTGCTAGGGCTAGCGGAAACTACGAGCAGTACTTC. Its translation is CASSARASGNYEQYF.

The chain combines TRBV6-6 with TRBJ1-2; perhaps TRBD1 as D (6 bases). There are 14 residues in the CDR3. Germline assignment: CDR1 MNHNY and CDR2 SVGAGI (reference sequence). V lost 4 bases and J 4 bases, leaving 13 bases between the germline ends. The CDR3 loop reads CASSFRQDSYGYTF. CDR3 coding DNA: TGTGCCAGCAGTTTCAGACAGGACAGCTATGGCTACACCTTC.

The CDR3 reads CASSRDRSNQPQHF. The CDR3 nucleotides read TGTGCCAGCAGTCGGGACAGGAGCAATCAGCCCCAGCATTTT. This chain links TRBV2 with TRBJ1-5; 8 bases align to TRBD1. Germline trimming cut 5 bases from V and 1 base from J; bases unmatched to any gene: 1. CDR1 is SNHLY and CDR2 is FYNNEI in the germline V gene. This CDR3 is 14 amino acids long.

The chain joins TRBV4-3 to TRBJ2-2; 7 bases map to TRBD2. The CDR3 covers 17 residues. The V segment lost 0 bases and the J segment 4 bases; nucleotides outside the gene matches: 8. The germline gives CDR1 LGHNA, CDR2 YSLEER. The CDR3 DNA is TGCGCCAGCAGCCAAGATTTTTCAGCGGGGACCACCGGGGAGCTGTTTTTT. This sequence encodes CASSQDFSAGTTGELFF.

The V call is TRBV6-5, the J call TRBJ1-2, with TRBD1 matching over 9 bases. The V gene's germline CDR1 is MNHEY and CDR2 SVGAGI. The CDR3 runs to 12 residues. With 5 bases clipped from V and 7 bases from J, the junction kept 2 bases outside the gene matches. CDR3 protein: CASSTGQGGYTF. The CDR3 region has the DNA TGTGCCAGCAGTACGGGACAGGGTGGCTACACCTTC.

This rearrangement joins TRBV7-2 to TRBJ2-1; 7 positions match TRBD2. Germline CDR1 and CDR2: SGHTA and FQGNSA. J gave up 0 bases and V 6 bases, and 5 bases lay outside the gene matches. This CDR3 is built from 15 residues. CDR3 sequence (DNA): TGTGCCAGCAGTCCGACTAGCAACTCCTACAATGAGCAGTTCTTC. Protein sequence: CASSPTSNSYNEQFF.

The DNA for the CDR3 is TGTGCCAGCAGCTTACGACAGGGGGCGACTGAAGCTTTCTTT. This translates into CASSLRQGATEAFF. This chain joins TRBV7-3 and TRBJ1-1, with 10 bases that match TRBD1. V shed 2 bases, J shed 5 bases, and the junction held 2 bases outside the gene matches. Germline V gene lookup returns CDR1 SGHTA and CDR2 FQGTGA. The CDR3 runs 14 residues.

This chain connects TRBV5-1 to TRBJ1-4, with 11 bases lining up with TRBD1. Germline loops: CDR1 SGHRS, CDR2 YFSETQ. The CDR3 is 15 residues long. V shed 4 bases, J shed 8 bases, and the junction held 7 bases outside the gene matches. CDR3 sequence (DNA): TGCGCCAGCAGCGGACAGGGGGCGATGAGGGAAAAACTGTTTTTT. It yields the protein CASSGQGAMREKLFF.

The rearrangement links TRBV7-6 to TRBJ1-5, with a tentative D call TRBD1 (6 bases). Germline lookup yields CDR1 SGHVS and CDR2 FNYEAQ. The germline V and J ends were trimmed by 7 bases and 7 bases, with 20 bases remaining between them. The CDR3 consists of 15 residues. In nucleotides, the CDR3 is TGTGCCAGCACCCCACTGGCAGGGGTAGGGCAGCCCCAGCATTTT. Amino acids: CASTPLAGVGQPQHF.

The genes are TRBV2 and TRBJ2-3; TRBD1 is a possible D gene (6 bases). This CDR3 has 17 residues. The V end was cut by 4 bases, the J end by 2 bases, with 19 bases between. Germline CDR1 SNHLY, CDR2 FYNNEI. This chain's CDR3 is CASSVLRTETNTDTQYF. The DNA of the CDR3 is TGTGCCAGCAGTGTTCTTCGGACAGAGACTAACACAGATACGCAGTATTTT.

The chain links TRBV6-6 to TRBJ2-7, with 15 nucleotides matching TRBD2. CDR1 is MNHNY and CDR2 is SVGAGI in the germline V gene (reference sequence). J gave up 1 base and V 5 bases, and 3 bases lay outside the gene matches. The CDR3 is 16 residues long. The CDR3 bases are TGTGCCAGCAGTGGACTAGCGGGGGGGAGGTCCTACGAGCAGTACTTC. It translates to CASSGLAGGRSYEQYF.

The chain joins TRBV27 to TRBJ2-5; D possibly corresponds to TRBD2 (5 bases). The V end lost 6 bases, the J end lost 4 bases, and 15 bases lay between the germline ends. The CDR3 loop spans 14 amino acids. Germline V gene sequence: CDR1 MNHEY, CDR2 SMNVEV (reference sequence). CDR3 sequence (DNA): TGTGCCAGCAGCAACGCGGGCCTCCGAGAGACCCAGTACTTC. This codes for CASSNAGLRETQYF.

The V call is TRBV4-1, the J call TRBJ1-2; 7 positions agree with TRBD1. V was clipped by 0 bases and J by 6 bases; unmatched bases: 10. Germline assignment: CDR1 MGHRA and CDR2 YSYEKL. The CDR3 covers 16 residues. For the CDR3, the DNA is TGCGCCAGCAGCCAAGAGAGTGCCAGGGGGAGAAATGGCTACACCTTC. Its protein is CASSQESARGRNGYTF.

This chain connects TRBV18 to TRBJ1-2, with 7 bases fitting TRBD1. CDR1 KGHSH and CDR2 LQKENI come from the germline V gene. The CDR3 has 17 residues. V was clipped by 6 bases and J by 4 bases; unmatched bases: 17. This CDR3 reads CASSPRNEWDRGYGYTF. CDR3 coding DNA: TGTGCCAGCTCCCCCAGGAACGAATGGGACAGAGGCTATGGCTACACCTTC.

The CDR3 DNA reads TGCAGCGTTGCCGAAATCTTGGGACTCCCGAAACCTCGCAATGAGCAGTTCTTC. Its protein product is CSVAEILGLPKPRNEQFF. J is TRBJ2-1 and V is TRBV29-1; the D gene is possibly TRBD2 (6 bases). CDR3 length: 18 amino acids. V was pared by 4 bases and J by 6 bases, with 28 bases between. The germline V gene encodes CDR1 SQVTM and CDR2 ANQGSEA.